Listed below are T cell receptor beta chains from one sample, sequenced in a study of cytomegalovirus exposure and HLA in healthy donors. The repertoire was sequenced with immunoSEQ multiplex PCR; TCRdb's copy has only in-frame clones and lacks some. The specimen's table records about 110,000 clones. The specimen sequenced was PBMCs. The receptors come from a man in his forties in good health and CMV-seropositive. The CDR3 runs from the conserved cysteine through the conserved F or W. A D gene is named only where the DNA matches it firmly.

J gene | D gene | V gene | CDR3 DNA | CDR3 protein
TRBJ2-7 | TRBD2 | TRBV5-4 | TGTGCCAGCAGCTCTTACCGCCTAGCGGGAGAAAAATACGAGCAGTACTTC | CASSSYRLAGEKYEQYF
TRBJ2-3 | NA | TRBV4-3 | TGCGCCAGCAGCCAAGATTATGGAGCGTTTCAAGATACGCAGTATTTT | CASSQDYGAFQDTQYF
TRBJ2-4 | NA | TRBV4-3 | TGCGCCAGCAGCCAAGATGGAGGCGATACGAACATTCAGTACTTC | CASSQDGGDTNIQYF
TRBJ2-5 | NA | TRBV6-1 | TGTGCCAGCAGTGCTCGGGGAGGGGGAGAGACCCAGTACTTC | CASSARGGGETQYF
TRBJ2-2 | NA | TRBV6-5 | TGTGCCAGCAGTTACTCGAATGGGCCCGGGGAGCTGTTTTTT | CASSYSNGPGELFF
TRBJ2-7 | TRBD1 | TRBV7-2 | TGTGCCAGCAGCTTAGATGGGACAGATGTCTACGAGCAGTACTTC | CASSLDGTDVYEQYF
TRBJ2-1 | TRBD2 | TRBV10-3 | TGTGCCATCAGTGGACTAGCGGGGTCCAGTGAGCAGTTCTTC | CAISGLAGSSEQFF
TRBJ2-5 | TRBD1 | TRBV9 | TGTGCCAGCGGGGACAGCTCACAAGAGACCCAGTACTTC | CASGDSSQETQYF
TRBJ1-1 | NA | TRBV7-3 | TGTGCCAGCAGCTTACAGGGCCAGGAAGCTTTCTTT | CASSLQGQEAFF
TRBJ2-5 | NA | TRBV7-6 | TGTGCCATCAGGGGGGCAGGGGCAGAGACCCAGTACTTC | CAIRGAGAETQYF
TRBJ2-7 | TRBD1 | TRBV6-5 | TGTGCCAGCACTGGGACAGGGGGCGACGAGCAGTACTTC | CASTGTGGDEQYF
TRBJ2-7 | NA | TRBV7-8 | TGTGCCAGCAGCTTAGGTAGGCTAACAACAGGAGCCACCATCGCCTACGAGCAGTACTTC | CASSLGRLTTGATIAYEQYF
TRBJ2-3 | TRBD2 | TRBV6-1 | TGTGCCAGCAGTGAAGCCTCCCTAGCGGGAGTTGGTACGCAGTATTTT | CASSEASLAGVGTQYF
TRBJ2-7 | TRBD2 | TRBV4-2 | TGTGCCAGCAGCCTAATATCTGGACTAGCGGGAGGATCGGAAAACGAGCAGTACTTC | CASSLISGLAGGSENEQYF
TRBJ2-1 | NA | TRBV15 | TGTGCCACCAGCAGAGATCTGGCTCCAGAGCAGTTCTTC | CATSRDLAPEQFF
TRBJ2-7 | NA | TRBV11-2 | TGTGCCAGCAGCTTAGCTAGCATCTCGTACGAGCAGTACTTC | CASSLASISYEQYF
TRBJ1-2 | NA | TRBV29-1 | TGCAGCGTTGAACGGGGTTCTTATGGCTACACCTTC | CSVERGSYGYTF
TRBJ1-1 | TRBD1 | TRBV5-6 | TGTGCCAGCAGCCTGGGGACAGGTAATGAAGCTTTCTTT | CASSLGTGNEAFF
TRBJ1-5 | NA | TRBV9 | TGTGCCAGCAGCGTAAGCGGGGATCAGCCCCAGCATTTT | CASSVSGDQPQHF
TRBJ1-2 | TRBD1 | TRBV5-1 | TGCGCCAGCAGCCCACAGGGGGCGGGGGATGGCTACACCTTC | CASSPQGAGDGYTF
TRBJ1-1 | NA | TRBV5-8 | TGTGCCAGCAGGGTGGAGACTGAAGCTTTCTTT | CASRVETEAFF
TRBJ2-7 | NA | TRBV5-8 | TGTGCCAGCAGCTTGGGTGGGGCAGGGTACGAGCAGTACTTC | CASSLGGAGYEQYF
TRBJ2-7 | TRBD2 | TRBV5-6 | TGTGCCAGCAGCACGTCCCTAGCGGGAGGGAGGGGGGAGCAGTACTTC | CASSTSLAGGRGEQYF
TRBJ1-1 | TRBD1 | TRBV10-3 | TGTGCCATCAGGGCAATACAGGGGGCAGCTTTCTTT | CAIRAIQGAAFF
TRBJ2-7 | TRBD2 | TRBV6-5 | TGTGCCAGCAGTCCTCGGACTAGCGGGACCTACGAGCAGTACTTC | CASSPRTSGTYEQYF
TRBJ1-4 | NA | TRBV14 | TGTGCCAGCAGCTCTCAAGGGGTCCTTTGGGAAAAACTGTTTTTT | CASSSQGVLWEKLFF
TRBJ2-6 | NA | TRBV6-6 | TGTGCCACAACGTCTGGACTGATCTCTGGGGCCAACGTCCTGACTTTC | CATTSGLISGANVLTF
TRBJ2-2 | NA | TRBV5-1 | TGCGCCAGCTGCAAAAATCTGGACAAAGGAACCGGGGAGCTGTTTTTT | CASCKNLDKGTGELFF
TRBJ1-1 | NA | TRBV7-2 | TGTGCCAGCAGTAACCGGGGGAGATTAGACACTGAAGCTTTCTTT | CASSNRGRLDTEAFF
TRBJ1-5 | TRBD1 | TRBV5-1 | TGCGCCAGCAGCGCGGGACAGGGCAATCAGCCCCAGCATTTT | CASSAGQGNQPQHF
TRBJ2-5 | NA | TRBV28 | TGTGCCAGCATGGCAGGGAAGGAGACCCAGTACTTC | CASMAGKETQYF
TRBJ1-2 | TRBD1 | TRBV27 | TGTGCCAGCAGTTCGCTACAGGGGTTTTGGGGGGGCTACACCTTC | CASSSLQGFWGGYTF
TRBJ2-7 | TRBD2 | TRBV15 | TGTGCCACCAGCCAATGGACTAGCGGGCCCTCCTACGAGCAGTACTTC | CATSQWTSGPSYEQYF
TRBJ2-7 | TRBD1 | TRBV10-3 | TGTGCCATCAGTGAGTCGAAGGACAGGGGCTTCCACGAGCAGTACTTC | CAISESKDRGFHEQYF
TRBJ1-5 | NA | TRBV6-1 | TGTGCCAGCACCGGACAAAATAGCAATCAGCCCCAGCATTTT | CASTGQNSNQPQHF
TRBJ2-5 | TRBD2 | TRBV4-1 | TGCGCCAGCAGCACAGGACTAGCGGGAGTAACGCACGGGTTGGAGACCCAGTACTTC | CASSTGLAGVTHGLETQYF
TRBJ1-1 | NA | TRBV18 | TGTGCCAGCTCACCACCGCAGATACAGAGCCTCACTGAAGCTTTCTTT | CASSPPQIQSLTEAFF
TRBJ2-1 | NA | TRBV7-3 | TGTGCCAGCAGCCCGGACGAGAGATCTCCGGGGAATGAGCAGTTCTTC | CASSPDERSPGNEQFF
TRBJ2-5 | NA | TRBV30 | TGTGCCTGGAGGCGGATCCGGCCCCAAGAGACCCAGTACTTC | CAWRRIRPQETQYF
TRBJ2-1 | TRBD2 | TRBV6-5 | TGTGCCAGCAGTTCTTCCGGACTAGCGGGTTACAATGAGCAGTTCTTC | CASSSSGLAGYNEQFF
TRBJ2-3 | TRBD2 | TRBV5-4 | TGTGCCAGCAGCTTAGGAGCGGGAACCACAGATACGCAGTATTTT | CASSLGAGTTDTQYF
TRBJ1-1 | NA | TRBV4-1 | TGCGCCAGCAGCCGAGGGATCTTGGACACTGAAGCTTTCTTT | CASSRGILDTEAFF
TRBJ2-7 | NA | TRBV15 | TGTGCCACCAGCAGAGATTACGGGAATCAGCAGTACTTC | CATSRDYGNQQYF
TRBJ2-1 | TRBD2 | TRBV4-1 | TGCGCCAGCAGCCAACTAGCGGCCTACAATGAGCAGTTCTTC | CASSQLAAYNEQFF
TRBJ2-7 | NA | TRBV27 | TGTGCCAGCAGTTTCAGCCCCAGGGGAAACTACGAGCAGTACTTC | CASSFSPRGNYEQYF
TRBJ2-1 | TRBD2 | TRBV6-6 | TGTGCCAGCAGTTCTGGACTAGCGGGAGGGCGTGAGCAGTTCTTC | CASSSGLAGGREQFF
TRBJ2-1 | NA | TRBV27 | TGTGCCAGCAGTCGTGAAGCTTTCTACAATGAGCAGTTCTTC | CASSREAFYNEQFF
TRBJ2-1 | NA | TRBV6-5 | TGTGCCAGCAATCAAGGCGGGACTGGCTACAATGAGCAGTTCTTC | CASNQGGTGYNEQFF
TRBJ2-7 | NA | TRBV11-2 | TGTGCCAGCAGCTTACTAGTTTCGGACGAGCAGTACTTC | CASSLLVSDEQYF
TRBJ2-7 | TRBD1 | TRBV15 | TGTGCCACCAGCAGAGGGGACAGCTACGAGCAGTACTTC | CATSRGDSYEQYF
TRBJ2-1 | TRBD2 | TRBV5-4 | TGTGCCAGCAGCCTTCGGACTAGCGGGTTCTACAATGAGCAGTTCTTC | CASSLRTSGFYNEQFF
TRBJ1-2 | NA | TRBV19 | TGTGCCAGTAGTATCCAGGTGCGGTTCGAGGGCGACGGTGGCTACACCTTC | CASSIQVRFEGDGGYTF